These T cell receptor beta chains were read from a single sample in a study of early T cells in non-severe SARS-CoV-2 infection. TCRdb independently ran MiXCR on the 5' RACE reads; one entry per CDR3 protein. The sample includes 20,000 to 25,000 distinct CDR3 sequences, 4% of them seen just once. Source material: whole blood. All receptors derive from an adult who was a healthcare worker with PCR-confirmed SARS-CoV-2 infection or an uninfected control (not recorded which). Both conserved end residues are part of each CDR3. Each record gives: V gene, J gene, D gene, clone size, CDR3 DNA, CDR3 protein. The D gene is left open where the match is weak. Not all rows give a size; the values are once, few, many and, for expanded clones, a class.

>TRBV5-1|TRBJ2-3|-|many
TGCGCCAGCAGCTTCCCTCCCTACTCGGATACGCAGTATTTT
CASSFPPYSDTQYF
>TRBV5-1|TRBJ2-1|-|few
TGCGCCAGCAGCTCCGGTGTAGCGGACGCCAATGAGCAGTTCTTC
CASSSGVADANEQFF
>TRBV30|TRBJ2-7|TRBD1|many
TGTGCCTGGAAGGGGGACATGGGACAGGGTAGCTTC
CAWKGDMGQGSF
>TRBV6-5|TRBJ1-2|TRBD1|medium-sized
TGTGCCAGCAGTTACTCGAGGGACAGGGACAGCTACACCTTC
CASSYSRDRDSYTF
>TRBV18|TRBJ1-5|-|many
TGTGCCAGCTCACCCGACAGCCCCAATCAGCCCCAGCATTTT
CASSPDSPNQPQHF
>TRBV7-6|TRBJ2-3|-|-
TGTGCCAGCAGCTCCTACGCAGATACGCAGTATTTT
CASSSYADTQYF
>TRBV7-9|TRBJ2-3|TRBD1|-
TGTGCCAGCAGCTCCGGACAGGGCAGCACAGATACGCAGTATTTT
CASSSGQGSTDTQYF
>TRBV27|TRBJ2-6|-|many
TGTGCCAGCAGTGCGGTCTCTGGGGCCAACGTCCTGACTTTC
CASSAVSGANVLTF
>TRBV5-1|TRBJ1-2|-|many
TGCGCCAGCAGCTTGGAAGGGGGCTATGGCTACACCTTC
CASSLEGGYGYTF
>TRBV9|TRBJ2-1|TRBD2|many
TGTGCCAGCAGCTTAGAACTAGCGGGGTTCAACAATGAGCAGTTCTTC
CASSLELAGFNNEQFF
>TRBV27|TRBJ1-1|-|many
TGTGCCAGCAGTGTGGGGGACCAAACAGGAATAATGAACACTGAAGCTTTCTTT
CASSVGDQTGIMNTEAFF
>TRBV27|TRBJ1-6|-|many
TGTGCCAGCAGTTATGAGAACAGGGTTGCTTCACCCCTCCACTTT
CASSYENRVASPLHF
>TRBV20-1|TRBJ2-7|-|many
TGCAGTGCTAGAGATCAGGAGGGGGCAGTGTACGAGCAGTACTTC
CSARDQEGAVYEQYF
>TRBV28|TRBJ1-2|TRBD1|many
TGTGCCAGCAGTACTACAGGGGGCGCAGGGTTCTATGGCTACACCTTC
CASSTTGGAGFYGYTF
>TRBV6-2/TRBV6-3|TRBJ2-1|-|-
TGTGCCAGCAGTCCTGCGGTTTTCGGGGTGGGGGATGAGCAGTTCTTC
CASSPAVFGVGDEQFF
>TRBV18|TRBJ1-6|TRBD1|many
TGTGCCAGCTCACCAGGACAGGGTGTTTCACCCCTCCACTTT
CASSPGQGVSPLHF
>TRBV27|TRBJ2-1|-|medium-sized
TGTGCCAGCAGTTTATTGGGAATTGGCTACAATGAGCAGTTCTTC
CASSLLGIGYNEQFF
>TRBV4-3|TRBJ1-2|-|many
TGCGCCAGCAGCCAAGACCCCCGGGCACGTGGCTACACCTTC
CASSQDPRARGYTF
>TRBV19|TRBJ2-7|-|many
TGTGCCAGTAGTATTGGCCAGGGGACGGGGAGCGAGCAGTACTTC
CASSIGQGTGSEQYF
>TRBV1|TRBJ2-3|-|many
TGCACCAGCAAGACCGGGACTACGCAGTATTTT
CTSKTGTTQYF
>TRBV29-1|TRBJ1-2|-|many
TGCACCGGGACTCCAGGCTACACCTTC
CTGTPGYTF
>TRBV18|TRBJ1-2|-|many
TGTGCCAGCTCAGACACAGGAAGGTTAGGAGGCTACACCTTC
CASSDTGRLGGYTF
>TRBV20-1|TRBJ1-2|-|few
TGCAGTGCCCACGAAGGGGGGAACCTCGGCTATGGCTACACCTTC
CSAHEGGNLGYGYTF
>TRBV6-5|TRBJ1-1|TRBD1|many
TGTGCCAGCAGTTACTCGTGGACAGGGGGCCGGAACACTGAAGCTTTCTTT
CASSYSWTGGRNTEAFF
>TRBV18|TRBJ2-2|-|many
TGTGCCAGCTCACCAACCACCGGGGAGCTGTTTTTT
CASSPTTGELFF
>TRBV6-1|TRBJ1-1|TRBD1|many
TGTGCCAGCATGCGCAGGGGGCTCTTCACTGAAGCTTTCTTT
CASMRRGLFTEAFF
>TRBV20-1|TRBJ2-5|TRBD2|many
TGCAGTGCTAGGTCCCTAGCGGGAGAGACCCAGTACTTC
CSARSLAGETQYF
>TRBV7-2|TRBJ2-7|TRBD1|-
TGTGCCAGCAGCTTGGGGACAGGGGGCGGCGAGCAGTACTTC
CASSLGTGGGEQYF
>TRBV5-1|TRBJ2-1|TRBD1|many
TGCGCCAGCAGCTTGGACACAGGGGGGTACAATGAGCAGTTCTTC
CASSLDTGGYNEQFF
>TRBV7-9|TRBJ2-5|-|many
TGTGCCAGCAGCTTAGCGGCAGGATATCAGCAAGAGACCCAGTACTTC
CASSLAAGYQQETQYF
>TRBV5-1|TRBJ2-1|-|many
TGCGCCAGCAGCCCCCGGAGGAGGGCAGAAGACAATGAGCAGTTCTTC
CASSPRRRAEDNEQFF
>TRBV5-1|TRBJ1-2|-|few
TGCGCCAGCAGCTCACTACCTAATAATAACTATGGCTACACCTTC
CASSSLPNNNYGYTF
>TRBV28|TRBJ2-5|-|many
TGTGCCAGCAGTACCCTCAAGGCAGGTGAAGAGACCCAGTACTTC
CASSTLKAGEETQYF
>TRBV6-5|TRBJ2-3|TRBD1|few
TGTGCCAGCAGTTACTCGGGGACAGGGGGCGGTGCAGGTACGCAGTATTTT
CASSYSGTGGGAGTQYF
>TRBV7-2|TRBJ2-7|TRBD1|many
TGTGCCAGCAGCCCAGCCGGGACAGCCTACGAGCAGTACTTC
CASSPAGTAYEQYF
>TRBV24-1|TRBJ1-2|TRBD1|many
TGTGCCACCAGTGACCTGACAGGGTCTCGCTACACCTTC
CATSDLTGSRYTF
>TRBV3-1|TRBJ1-1|-|few
TGTGCCAGCAGCCAAGCCCCAGGACGGGGAGCTTTCTTT
CASSQAPGRGAFF
>TRBV7-9|TRBJ2-3|TRBD2|many
TGTGCCAGCAGCACTGGACTAGCGGGGGGGAGTGATACGCAGTATTTT
CASSTGLAGGSDTQYF
>TRBV30|TRBJ1-1|-|few
TGTGCCTCGGGGGTGACCCTGGGCACTGAAGCTTTCTTT
CASGVTLGTEAFF
>TRBV7-9|TRBJ1-5|-|many
TGTGCCAGCAGCCCCGAGACGGGACAGCCCCAGCATTTT
CASSPETGQPQHF
>TRBV29-1|TRBJ1-2|TRBD1|many
TGCAGCGTGGGAGACAGGGGGCATGGCTACACCTTC
CSVGDRGHGYTF
>TRBV5-1|TRBJ1-1|-|many
TGCGCCAGCAGCTTGGCCGGGGGAAGGGACACTGAAGCTTTCTTT
CASSLAGGRDTEAFF
>TRBV6-1|TRBJ2-3|TRBD2|many
TGTGCCAGCAGTGTCCGCCGGGGGGGCGGGACAGATACGCAGTATTTT
CASSVRRGGGTDTQYF
>TRBV12-3/TRBV12-4|TRBJ2-1|TRBD1|many
TGTGCCAGCAATCCGACAGGGGGGATTTACAATGAGCAGTTCTTC
CASNPTGGIYNEQFF
>TRBV12-3/TRBV12-4|TRBJ2-7|-|many
TGTGCCAGCAGGTCCCGGGACACAGTATACGAGCAGTACTTC
CASRSRDTVYEQYF
>TRBV7-9|TRBJ1-2|TRBD1|many
TGTGCCAGCACGGATCGGGCGGACAGGCGAGATTACTACACCTTC
CASTDRADRRDYYTF
>TRBV4-1|TRBJ1-1|-|many
TGCGCCAGCAGCCAAGGCGGGATGAACACTGAAGCTTTCTTT
CASSQGGMNTEAFF